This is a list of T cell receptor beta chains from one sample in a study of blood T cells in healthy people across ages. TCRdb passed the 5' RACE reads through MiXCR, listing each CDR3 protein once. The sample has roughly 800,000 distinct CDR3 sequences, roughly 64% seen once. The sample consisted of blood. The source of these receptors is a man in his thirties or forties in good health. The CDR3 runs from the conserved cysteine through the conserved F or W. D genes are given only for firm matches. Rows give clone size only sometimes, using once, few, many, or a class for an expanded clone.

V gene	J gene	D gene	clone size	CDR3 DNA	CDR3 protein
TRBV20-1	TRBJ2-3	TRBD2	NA	TGCAGTGCTAGAGATCCCCTCGGGCTAGCGGGAGCTTCCTTCGTGAATACGCAGTATTTT	CSARDPLGLAGASFVNTQYF
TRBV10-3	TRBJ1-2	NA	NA	TGTGCCATCGGTGAGAACAGGGATATCTATGGCTACACCTTC	CAIGENRDIYGYTF
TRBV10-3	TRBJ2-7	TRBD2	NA	TGTGCCACCAACGTACTAGCGGGGGAAAGTTACGAGCAGTACTTC	CATNVLAGESYEQYF
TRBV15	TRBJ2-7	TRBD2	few	TGTGCCACCAGCAGACTCCTAGCGGGGCATGGCGAGCAGTACTTC	CATSRLLAGHGEQYF
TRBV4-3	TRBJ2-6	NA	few	TGCGCCAGCAGCCAAGAGTCCGGGACAGGGGCCAACGTCCTGACTTTC	CASSQESGTGANVLTF
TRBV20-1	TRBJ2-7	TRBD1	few	TGCAGTGCTAGAATGGACAGGCCCTACGAGCAGTACTTC	CSARMDRPYEQYF
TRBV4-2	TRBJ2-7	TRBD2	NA	TGTGCCAGCAGCCAAGAGTTCCTAGCGGGTCGTTACGAGCAGTACTTC	CASSQEFLAGRYEQYF
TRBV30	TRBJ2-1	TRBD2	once	TGTGCCTGGACCCAGGGGGGACTAGCGGGCGACCAGCAGTTCTTC	CAWTQGGLAGDQQFF
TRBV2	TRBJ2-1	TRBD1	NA	TGTGCCAGCAGGACCAAAAGTAGGACAGGGGGGACCAACAATGAGCAGTTCTTC	CASRTKSRTGGTNNEQFF
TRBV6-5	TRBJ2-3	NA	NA	TGTGCCAGCAGTCTTTCGTTGAGTACAGATACGCAGTATTTT	CASSLSLSTDTQYF
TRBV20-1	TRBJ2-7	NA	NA	TGCAGTGCTAGAGATAACCGGCGGACGGAGAGCTCCTACGAGCAGTACTTC	CSARDNRRTESSYEQYF
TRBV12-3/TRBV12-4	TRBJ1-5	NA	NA	TGTGCCAGCAGGCGTTCAGCGGATCAGCCCCAGCATTTT	CASRRSADQPQHF
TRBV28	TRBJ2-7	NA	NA	TGTGCCAGTGGTGGGGGGCAAGGCGTTAAGCAGTACTTT	CASGGGQGVKQYF
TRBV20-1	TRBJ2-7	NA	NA	TGCAGTGCTAGCGTTCGGGCCCAATCGGGGGAGCAGTACTTC	CSASVRAQSGEQYF
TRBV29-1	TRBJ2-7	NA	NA	TGCAGCGTTGTTGGGCAGGAGAGTGCCGAGCAGTACTTC	CSVVGQESAEQYF
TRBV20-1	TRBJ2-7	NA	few	TGCAGTGCTAGTGAGGGCCCAGGGGCACAGTACGAGCAGTACTTC	CSASEGPGAQYEQYF
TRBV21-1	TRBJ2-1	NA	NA	TGTGCCAGCAGCAAAGAGGTGCAGACAGGGTCCTACAATGAGCAGTTCTTC	CASSKEVQTGSYNEQFF
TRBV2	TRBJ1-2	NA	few	TGTGCCAGCAGTGAAACGGACAAGAATGGCTACACCTTC	CASSETDKNGYTF
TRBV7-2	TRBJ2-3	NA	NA	TGTGCCAGCAGCTTAGTTACGGTCCGCACAGATACGCAGTATTTT	CASSLVTVRTDTQYF
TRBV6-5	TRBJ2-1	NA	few	TGTGCCAGCAGTTACGGCCCCGGGACTTCGGTGTACAATGAGCAGTTCTTC	CASSYGPGTSVYNEQFF
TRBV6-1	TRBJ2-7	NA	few	TGTGCCAGCAGTGTCGAGTGGTACGAGCAGTACTTC	CASSVEWYEQYF
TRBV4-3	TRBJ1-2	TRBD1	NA	TGCGCCAGCAGCCAAGAGAGGACAGGCAACTATGGCTACACCTTC	CASSQERTGNYGYTF
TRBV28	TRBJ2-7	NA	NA	TGTGCCAGCACCCCCTCGGCTAGCTCAGATGGGTACGAGCAGTACTTC	CASTPSASSDGYEQYF
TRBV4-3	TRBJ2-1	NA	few	TGTGCCAGCAGCCAATCTGGATACAATGAGCAGTTCTTC	CASSQSGYNEQFF
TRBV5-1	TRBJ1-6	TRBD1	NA	TGCGCCAGCAGCCTTGGGGACAGGGAAGGTTCACCCCTCCACTTT	CASSLGDREGSPLHF
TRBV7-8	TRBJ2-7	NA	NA	TGTGCCAGCAGCCACGGGCCCGACTACGAGCAGTACTTC	CASSHGPDYEQYF
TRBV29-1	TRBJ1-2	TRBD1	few	TGCAGCATTGACGGGACAGGGGGCGTTAGCTACACCTTC	CSIDGTGGVSYTF
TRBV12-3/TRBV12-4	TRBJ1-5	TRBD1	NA	TGTGCCAGCAGTTTAGCTTCTCCCGGGACAGTTAGCAATCAGCCCCAGCATTTT	CASSLASPGTVSNQPQHF
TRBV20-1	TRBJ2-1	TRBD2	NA	TGCAGTGCTAGAGAAGCTAGCGGGGGGATACGGGAGACCCAGTTCTTC	CSAREASGGIRETQFF
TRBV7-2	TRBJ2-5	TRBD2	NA	TGTGCCAGCAGCTTAAGTAGCGGGTGGCGAGAGACCCAGTACTTC	CASSLSSGWRETQYF
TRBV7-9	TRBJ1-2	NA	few	TGTGCCAGCAGCTTAGAGGCAGGACTGTTGAGCTACACCTTC	CASSLEAGLLSYTF
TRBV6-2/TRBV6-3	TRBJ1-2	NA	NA	TGTGCCGCCTTACCTCAGGGGAGAATCTATGGCTACACCTTC	CAALPQGRIYGYTF
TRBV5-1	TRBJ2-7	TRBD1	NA	TGCGCCAGCAGCCCGTTAGGGACAGAATATTCCTACGAGCAGTACTTC	CASSPLGTEYSYEQYF
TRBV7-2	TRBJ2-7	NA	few	TGTGCCAGCAGGGCAGGGTCGGAGATCTCCTACGAGCAGTACTTC	CASRAGSEISYEQYF
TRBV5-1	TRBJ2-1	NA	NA	TGCGCCAGCAGATATCAAGGGCCGGATGAGCAGTTCTTC	CASRYQGPDEQFF
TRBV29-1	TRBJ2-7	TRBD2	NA	TGCAGCGTAGTTAGCGGGGTTACCTACGAGCAGTACTTC	CSVVSGVTYEQYF
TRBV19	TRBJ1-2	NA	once	TGTGCCATCTCGGGGGGACCCTCCCCCTATGGCTACACCTTC	CAISGGPSPYGYTF
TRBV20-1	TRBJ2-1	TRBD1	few	TGCAGTGCTCTAGGGCCGGGACAGGGGCCCGGTAATGAGCAGTTCTTC	CSALGPGQGPGNEQFF
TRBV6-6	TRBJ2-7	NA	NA	TGTGCCAGCGGTCAGCGACTACTCTACGAGCAGTACTTC	CASGQRLLYEQYF